A selection of T cell receptor beta chains follows, all from one sample in a study of graft-versus-host responses after intestinal transplantation. Clones were read by immunoSEQ multiplex PCR, and TCRdb kept only the in-frame ones, dropping some. The table has some 45,000 clones, over 75% seen once. Sample: PBMCs, taken 524 days after transplant. The receptors were sampled from a human patient who received an intestinal transplant, so some T cells may come from the graft donor. The CDR3 runs from the conserved cysteine through the conserved F or W. D genes are given only for firm matches. Clone size appears in some rows only: once, few, many, or a class for an expanded clone.

TRBD1	-	TRBJ1-5	TRBV7-3	TGTGCCAGCAGCGCGCGGGACAGGGGAGATCAGCCCCAGCATTTT	CASSARDRGDQPQHF
-	-	TRBJ2-3	TRBV27	TGTGCCAGCAGTTTATTTTACGGGAGTTCGGGCACAGATACGCAGTATTTT	CASSLFYGSSGTDTQYF
TRBD1	-	TRBJ1-4	TRBV6-5	TGTGCCAGCAGTTCCACAGGGGGCGCAGATGAAAAACTGTTTTTT	CASSSTGGADEKLFF
-	-	TRBJ2-7	TRBV27	TGTGCCAGCAGTTTATCGGGGATTTCCTCCTACGAGCAGTACTTC	CASSLSGISSYEQYF
-	-	TRBJ1-5	TRBV28	TGTGCCAGCAGTGACAGCGAGCCCCAGCATTTT	CASSDSEPQHF
-	few	TRBJ2-7	TRBV5-1	TGCGCCAGCAGTCATGGGAGCTCCTACGAGCAGTACTTC	CASSHGSSYEQYF
-	-	TRBJ2-5	TRBV5-1	TGCGCCAGCAGCCTCCTGGGGGGGCGCGAAGAGACCCAGTACTTC	CASSLLGGREETQYF
TRBD1	-	TRBJ1-1	TRBV2	TGTGCCAGCGGAGGGACAGGAGGATCTGAAGCTTTCTTT	CASGGTGGSEAFF
-	-	TRBJ2-7	TRBV27	TGTGCCAGCAGTTTGGGACGGATCTCCTACGAGCAGTACTTC	CASSLGRISYEQYF
-	-	TRBJ2-2	TRBV15	TGTGCCACCAGCAGTAGACAGATGAACACCGGGGAGCTGTTTTTT	CATSSRQMNTGELFF
-	-	TRBJ2-7	TRBV14	TGTGCCAGCAGCCAAGCGCCTAGTTCCGACTACGAGCAGTACTTC	CASSQAPSSDYEQYF
-	-	TRBJ1-5	TRBV6-6	TGTGCCAGCACCCAAGCGGGGCAGCCCCAGCATTTT	CASTQAGQPQHF
-	-	TRBJ2-5	TRBV27	TGTGCCAGCAGTTTATCGGAACCGCTAGCGACCCAAGAGACCCAGTACTTC	CASSLSEPLATQETQYF
TRBD2	once	TRBJ2-1	TRBV6-5	TGTGCCAGCAGCTCGCTAGCGGGAGATCCCGATGAGCAGTTCTTC	CASSSLAGDPDEQFF
-	-	TRBJ1-3	TRBV2	TGTGCCAGCAGTGACCCCGGACAGTGGAGCTCTGGAAACACCATATATTTT	CASSDPGQWSSGNTIYF
-	-	TRBJ2-7	TRBV7-9	TGTGCCAGCAGCTTAGCGGCAGGGAACTACGAGCAGTACTTC	CASSLAAGNYEQYF
-	-	TRBJ1-5	TRBV6-1	TGTGCCAGCAGGGCGACAGCCGTCGGTCAGCCCCAGCATTTT	CASRATAVGQPQHF
TRBD2	few	TRBJ2-2	TRBV9	TGTGCCAGCAGCGTAGTTAGCGGGGGTAACACCGGGGAGCTGTTTTTT	CASSVVSGGNTGELFF
-	-	TRBJ2-1	TRBV7-8	TGTGCCAGCAGCCTCCGGACGGGACTTAGCTCCAATGAGCAGTTCTTC	CASSLRTGLSSNEQFF
TRBD1	-	TRBJ2-7	TRBV7-9	TGTGCCAGCAGCTTACCGGGACAGTCCTACGAGCAGTACTTC	CASSLPGQSYEQYF
TRBD1	-	TRBJ1-6	TRBV28	TGTGCCAGCAGTTTTTCGGGGGTAGCGTCCAGGGGGCTCATATATGGTTCACCCCTCCACTTT	CASSFSGVASRGLIYGSPLHF
-	-	TRBJ2-7	TRBV5-1	TGCGCCAGCAGCTTGGCCAAGCTTTCCGGACGTCCCTACGAGCAGTACTTC	CASSLAKLSGRPYEQYF
-	-	TRBJ2-7	TRBV4-3	TGCGCCAGCAGCCAAGATCACTTAACCTACGAGCAGTACTTC	CASSQDHLTYEQYF
-	-	TRBJ2-3	TRBV10-2	TGCGCCAGCAGTGAGTCTAACAGCTTGACAGATACGCAGTATTTT	CASSESNSLTDTQYF
-	-	TRBJ2-1	TRBV30	TGTGCCTGGAACAACATGGACTTCAACGGTGAGCAGTTCTTC	CAWNNMDFNGEQFF
TRBD1	-	TRBJ2-1	TRBV5-1	TGCGCCAGCAGCTTAGGGGACAGGGGCTACAATGAGCAGTTCTTC	CASSLGDRGYNEQFF
-	-	TRBJ2-7	TRBV6-6	TGTGCCAGCAGTTCGTATGGGGAGCAGTACTTC	CASSSYGEQYF
-	once	TRBJ2-7	TRBV5-1	TGCGCCAGCAGCCTTCCAGGTCTTTACTCCTACGAGCAGTACTTC	CASSLPGLYSYEQYF
-	once	TRBJ1-2	TRBV7-9	TGTGCCAGCAGCTTAGCGAACTATGGCTACACCTTC	CASSLANYGYTF
-	-	TRBJ2-1	TRBV29-1	TGCAGCGTTGGGTACCTGCATACAGGTCCTGAGCAGTTCTTC	CSVGYLHTGPEQFF
-	-	TRBJ2-3	TRBV4-2	TGTGCCAGCAGCCAGACAGATACGCAGTATTTT	CASSQTDTQYF
-	once	TRBJ1-1	TRBV4-1	TGCGCCAGCAGCGTACACACAGGGCGGAACACTGAAGCTTTCTTT	CASSVHTGRNTEAFF
TRBD1	-	TRBJ2-7	TRBV5-1	TGCGCCAGCAGCTGGGACCGGGACAGGGGTACCTACGAGCAGTACTTC	CASSWDRDRGTYEQYF
-	-	TRBJ2-7	TRBV6-5	TGTGCCAGCAGTTTTTTCGACGAGCAGTACTTC	CASSFFDEQYF
-	-	TRBJ2-1	TRBV4-1	TGCGCCAGCAGCCAAGATCGAAGGAGCGGAGGTTACAATGAGCAGTTCTTC	CASSQDRRSGGYNEQFF
-	-	TRBJ2-1	TRBV4-1	TGCGCCAGCAGCTTCAGGAGCTCCTACAATGAGCAGTTCTTC	CASSFRSSYNEQFF
-	-	TRBJ1-1	TRBV6-9	TGTGCCAGCAGTTGGGGGACGGTGAACACTGAAGCTTTCTTT	CASSWGTVNTEAFF
-	-	TRBJ2-7	TRBV7-2	TGTGCCAGCAGCTTTTCGGGGGAGCAGTACTTC	CASSFSGEQYF
TRBD1	-	TRBJ2-5	TRBV6-1	TGTGCCAGCACTCCGACAGGGGGCGAGACCCAGTACTTC	CASTPTGGETQYF
TRBD2	-	TRBJ2-1	TRBV7-6	TGTGCCAGCAGCCCCCGTCTAGCGGGTCTAAGCTCCTACAATGAGCAGTTCTTC	CASSPRLAGLSSYNEQFF
-	-	TRBJ1-1	TRBV13	TGTGCCAGCAGCTTTCGAAACACTGAAGCTTTCTTT	CASSFRNTEAFF
TRBD2	-	TRBJ2-7	TRBV27	TGTGCCAGCAGTTTGGGGGGGACCAGCTCCTACGAGCAGTACTTC	CASSLGGTSSYEQYF
-	-	TRBJ2-5	TRBV5-6	TGTGCCAGCAGCTTGGCTTCGCAGCGATCGTGGGTAGAGACCCAGTACTTC	CASSLASQRSWVETQYF
TRBD1	-	TRBJ1-6	TRBV4-1	TGCGCCAGCAGCCAAGAATGGGACAGGAATTCACCCCTCCACTTT	CASSQEWDRNSPLHF
-	-	TRBJ2-1	TRBV10-3	TGTGCCATCAGTGATGGGGACATCAACTCACGGCAGTTCTTC	CAISDGDINSRQFF
TRBD1	-	TRBJ1-1	TRBV5-6	TGTGCCAGCAGCCCCTATGACAGGGGGTACACTGAAGCTTTCTTT	CASSPYDRGYTEAFF
TRBD1	few	TRBJ1-1	TRBV11-2	TGTGCCAGCAGCTTAACAGGGGGCAGGGCTGAAGCTTTCTTT	CASSLTGGRAEAFF
-	once	TRBJ2-5	TRBV2	TGTGCCAGCAGTGAGGGACACTTTGGGGTGGAGACCCAGTACTTC	CASSEGHFGVETQYF
-	-	TRBJ2-3	TRBV7-6	TGTGCCAGCAGCTCTCCGACCACAGATACGCAGTATTTT	CASSSPTTDTQYF
-	-	TRBJ2-1	TRBV28	TGTGCCAGCAGGCCCACATCCTCCTCCTACAATGAGCAGTTCTTC	CASRPTSSSYNEQFF
-	-	TRBJ1-1	TRBV15	TGTGCCACCAGCAGAGTTGGCAGGGTTCATGAAGCTTTCTTT	CATSRVGRVHEAFF
TRBD1	-	TRBJ2-5	TRBV25-1	TGTGCCAGCAAGGGGCCCGGGACAGGGGGCGCGCAGTACTTC	CASKGPGTGGAQYF
-	-	TRBJ2-2	TRBV5-1	TGCGCCAGCAGCATGGCCCAGGTGAACACCGGGGAGCTGTTTTTT	CASSMAQVNTGELFF
TRBD2	-	TRBJ2-7	TRBV19	TGTGCCAGTAGTATAGTTAGCGGGACCTACGAGCAGTACTTC	CASSIVSGTYEQYF